This T cell receptor beta chain stems from a study of T cells in Graves' hyperthyroidism and ophthalmopathy. In the study overall: The authors collected peripheral blood at initial diagnosis, before any treatment.

The CDR3 has 14 amino acids. Unmatched junction bases numbered 14, after V lost 4 bases and J lost 14 bases. From germline, CDR1 is SEHNR and CDR2 FQNEAQ (reference sequence). RNA transcripts yielded amplified TCR beta CDR3 regions. Initially, a first-round RT-PCR of the TCR CDR3 employed the HTBI primer set. TCRdb reprocessed the multiplex PCR reads with MiXCR, giving one entry per CDR3 protein. The sample carries roughly 840,000 distinct CDR3 sequences, roughly 37% recorded once. The sample consisted of blood. This chain connects TRBV7-9 to TRBJ1-5; 7 bases are shared with TRBD1. The TCR was taken from a man younger than 30 with Graves' hyperthyroidism. The CDR3 DNA reads TGTGCCAGCAGCTCGCGGACAGGAGATACCTACGAGCATTTT. This codes for CASSSRTGDTYEHF.